What follows describes a single T cell receptor (beta chain). The sample originates from a study of technical replicates of blood from a handful of donors. Generated by immunoSEQ multiplex PCR, the TCRdb table keeps only in-frame clones and is missing some. The repertoire holds 65,000 to 95,000 clones, with 95% to 98% as singletons. CDR1 and CDR2 from the germline V gene are LNHDA and SQIVND (reference sequence). This CDR3 is 13 amino acids long. With 4 bases removed from V and 1 base from J, the gap between germline ends came to 8 bases. The TCR originated in a human donor in good health. The chain carries TRBV19 and TRBJ2-7; possible D gene TRBD1, 5 bases. What was sequenced was T cells isolated from PBMCs. For the CDR3, the DNA is TGTGCCAGTAGTACGACAGCTTCCTACGAGCAGTACTTC. Its translation is CASSTTASYEQYF.